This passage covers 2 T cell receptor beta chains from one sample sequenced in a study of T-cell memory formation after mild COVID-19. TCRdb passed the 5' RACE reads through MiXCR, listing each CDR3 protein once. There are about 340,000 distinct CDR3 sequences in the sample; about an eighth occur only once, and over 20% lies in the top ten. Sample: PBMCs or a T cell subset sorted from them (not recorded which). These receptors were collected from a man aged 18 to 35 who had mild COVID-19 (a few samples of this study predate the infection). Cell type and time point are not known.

The CDR3 loop reads CASSLRGGQGEQYF. The CDR3 DNA sequence: TGTGCCAGCAGCCTAAGGGGGGGGCAGGGCGAGCAGTACTTC. The chain has TRBV6-5 and TRBJ2-7; D may be TRBD2 (7 bases). V gave up 6 bases and J gave up 6 bases, with 18 bases separating them. Germline V gene data show CDR1 as MNHEY and CDR2 as SVGAGI. CDR3 length: 14 residues.

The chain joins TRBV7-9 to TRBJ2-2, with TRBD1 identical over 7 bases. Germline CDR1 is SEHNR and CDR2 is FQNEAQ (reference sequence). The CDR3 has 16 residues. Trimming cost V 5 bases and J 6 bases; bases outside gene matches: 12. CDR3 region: CASSPPGRGIPGELFF. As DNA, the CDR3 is TGTGCCAGCAGCCCACCGGGCAGGGGGATCCCCGGGGAGCTGTTTTTT.